The table lists the clone carrying this T cell receptor beta chain with many counts. The V end was cut by 1 base, the J end by 5 bases, with 8 bases between. The CDR3 is 13 amino acids. This specimen belongs to a study of patients and donors after allogeneic stem cell transplantation. Each CDR3 protein gets one entry after TCRdb re-called the RT-PCR reads with MiXCR. The sample has 920,000 or so distinct CDR3 sequences, more than 15% seen once. This chain connects TRBV12-3 or TRBV12-4 to TRBJ2-5; D perhaps matches TRBD2 (5 bases). The TCR was taken from a human donor who was either an allogeneic HSCT recipient or a stem cell or donor lymphocyte infusion donor (not recorded which). It is not recorded whose cells these are; they may come from a transplant donor. Source material: blood, either unsorted or a sorted T cell fraction (not recorded which). The CDR3 region is CASSLVLEETQYF. The CDR3 DNA follows: TGTGCCAGCAGTTTAGTACTAGAGGAGACCCAGTACTTC.